The T cell receptor beta chain under discussion was sequenced for a study of shared clonotypes between healthy human individuals. The CDR3 is made up of 15 amino acids. V lost 6 bases to trimming and J lost 7 bases, with 22 bases between them. Germline loops: CDR1 MDHEN, CDR2 SYDVKM. The repertoire was sequenced with immunoSEQ multiplex PCR; TCRdb's copy has only in-frame clones and lacks some. Counted here are 2 million to 2.5 million clones, 80% to 95% occurring once; the ten biggest clones make up about 0.37%. This chain joins TRBV28 and TRBJ2-7; D may correspond to TRBD1 or TRBD2 (5 bases each). The TCR sequence derives from a man between 18 and 35 years old in good health. Some clones in this sample may be carry-over from other donors' samples. Sequencing was carried out using naive CD4+ T cells from PBMCs. Subset described: CD45RA+ positively selected. This CDR3 is CASRDMERGVREQYF. The CDR3, as DNA: TGTGCCAGCAGAGATATGGAGAGAGGGGTCAGGGAGCAGTACTTC.